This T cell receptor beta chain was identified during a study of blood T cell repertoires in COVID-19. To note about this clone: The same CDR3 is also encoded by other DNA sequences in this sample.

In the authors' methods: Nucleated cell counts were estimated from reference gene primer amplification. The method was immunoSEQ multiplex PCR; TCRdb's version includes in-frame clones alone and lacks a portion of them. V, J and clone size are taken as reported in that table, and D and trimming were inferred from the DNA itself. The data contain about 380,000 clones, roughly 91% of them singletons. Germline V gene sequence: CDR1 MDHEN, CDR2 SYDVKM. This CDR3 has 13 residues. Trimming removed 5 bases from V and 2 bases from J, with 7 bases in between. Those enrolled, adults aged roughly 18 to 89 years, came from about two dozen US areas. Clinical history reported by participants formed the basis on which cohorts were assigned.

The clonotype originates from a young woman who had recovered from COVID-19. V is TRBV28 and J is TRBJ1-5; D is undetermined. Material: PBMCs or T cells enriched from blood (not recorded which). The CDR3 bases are TGTGCCAGCAGTCCCCGGGGCAATCAGCCCCAGCATTTT. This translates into CASSPRGNQPQHF.